This note documents a single T cell receptor (beta chain) sequence. The data belong to a study of chemoradiotherapy in HPV16-positive cancers. Assay: immunoSEQ multiplex PCR; the TCRdb copy retains only in-frame clones and omits some. This sample has around 20,000 clones, with approximately 90% found just once. Trimming took 3 bases from V and 6 from J; bases not matched to a gene: 8. CDR3 length: 15 amino acids. Germline V gene sequence: CDR1 KGHSH, CDR2 LQKENI. The gene calls are TRBV18 and TRBJ2-1; TRBD2 aligns across 7 bases. The clonotype comes from a human donor with HPV-associated anogenital cancer. The sequencing used blood, collected from a patient who underwent chemoradiotherapy. DNA of the CDR3: TGTGCCAGCTCACCTCAACGCGGGGGACCCAATGAGCAGTTCTTC. Translated: CASSPQRGGPNEQFF.